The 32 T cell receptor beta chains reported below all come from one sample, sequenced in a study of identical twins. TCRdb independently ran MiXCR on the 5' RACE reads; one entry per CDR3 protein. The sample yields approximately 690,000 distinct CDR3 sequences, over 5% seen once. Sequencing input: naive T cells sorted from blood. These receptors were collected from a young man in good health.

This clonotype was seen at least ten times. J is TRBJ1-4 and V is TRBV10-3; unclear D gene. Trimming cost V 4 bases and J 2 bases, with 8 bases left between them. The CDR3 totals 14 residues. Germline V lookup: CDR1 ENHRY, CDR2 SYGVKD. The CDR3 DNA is TGTGCCATCAGTGGTACAGACACTAATGAAAAACTGTTTTTT. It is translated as CAISGTDTNEKLFF.

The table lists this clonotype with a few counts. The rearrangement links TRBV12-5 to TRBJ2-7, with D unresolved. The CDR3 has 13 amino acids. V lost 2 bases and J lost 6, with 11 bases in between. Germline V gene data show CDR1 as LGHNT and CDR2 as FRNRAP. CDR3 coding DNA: TGTGCTAGTGGTTTGTATCGTTCTCTCGAGCAGTACTTC. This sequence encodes CASGLYRSLEQYF.

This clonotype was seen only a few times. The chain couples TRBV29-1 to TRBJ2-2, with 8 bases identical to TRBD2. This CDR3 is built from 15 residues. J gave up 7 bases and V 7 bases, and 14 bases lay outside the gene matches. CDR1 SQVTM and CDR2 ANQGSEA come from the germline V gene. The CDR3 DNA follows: TGCAGCGCTCGTCGGGGGGGGGTGGAAAGCGGGGAGCTGTTTTTT. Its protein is CSARRGGVESGELFF.

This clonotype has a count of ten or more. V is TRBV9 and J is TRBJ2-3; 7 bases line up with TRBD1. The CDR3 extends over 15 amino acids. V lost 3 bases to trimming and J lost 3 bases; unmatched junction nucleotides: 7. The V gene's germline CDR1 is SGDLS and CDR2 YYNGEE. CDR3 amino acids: CASSANRGWTDTQYF. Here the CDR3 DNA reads TGTGCCAGCAGCGCCAACAGGGGATGGACAGATACGCAGTATTTT. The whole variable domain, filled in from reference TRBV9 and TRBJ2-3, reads DSGVTQTPKHLITATGQRVTLRCSPRSGDLSVYWYQQSLDQGLQFLIQYYNGEERAKGNILERFSAQQFPDLHSELNLSSLELGDSALYFCASSANRGWTDTQYFGPGTRLTVL.

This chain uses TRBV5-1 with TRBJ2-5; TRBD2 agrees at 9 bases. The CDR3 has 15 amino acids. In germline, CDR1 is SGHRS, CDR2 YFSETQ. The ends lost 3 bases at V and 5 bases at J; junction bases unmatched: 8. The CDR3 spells CASSSAGGPLETQYF. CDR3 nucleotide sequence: TGCGCCAGCAGCTCCGCGGGAGGGCCTCTGGAGACCCAGTACTTC.

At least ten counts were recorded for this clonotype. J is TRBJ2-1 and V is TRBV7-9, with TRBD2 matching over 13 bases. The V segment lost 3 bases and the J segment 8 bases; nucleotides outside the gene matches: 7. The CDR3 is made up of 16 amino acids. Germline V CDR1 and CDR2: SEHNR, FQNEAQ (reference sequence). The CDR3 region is CASSFSGTSGTHEQFF. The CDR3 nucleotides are TGTGCCAGCAGCTTCTCCGGGACTAGCGGGACCCATGAGCAGTTCTTC. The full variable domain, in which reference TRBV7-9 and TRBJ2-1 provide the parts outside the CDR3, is DTGVSQNPRHKITKRGQNVTFRCDPISEHNRLYWYRQTLGQGPEFLTYFQNEAQLEKSRLLSDRFSAERPKGSFSTLEIQRTEQGDSAMYLCASSFSGTSGTHEQFFGPGTRLTVL.

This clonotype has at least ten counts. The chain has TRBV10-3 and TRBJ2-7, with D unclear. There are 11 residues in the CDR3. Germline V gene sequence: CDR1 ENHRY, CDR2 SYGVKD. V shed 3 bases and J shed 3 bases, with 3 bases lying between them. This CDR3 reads CAISDNYEQYF. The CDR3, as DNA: TGTGCCATCAGTGATAACTACGAGCAGTACTTC.

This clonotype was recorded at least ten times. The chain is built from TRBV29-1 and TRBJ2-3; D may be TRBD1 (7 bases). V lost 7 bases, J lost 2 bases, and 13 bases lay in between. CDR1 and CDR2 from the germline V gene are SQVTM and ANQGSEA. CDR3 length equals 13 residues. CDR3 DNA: TGCAGCGGGGCGGGACAGTACACAGATACGCAGTATTTT. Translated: CSGAGQYTDTQYF.

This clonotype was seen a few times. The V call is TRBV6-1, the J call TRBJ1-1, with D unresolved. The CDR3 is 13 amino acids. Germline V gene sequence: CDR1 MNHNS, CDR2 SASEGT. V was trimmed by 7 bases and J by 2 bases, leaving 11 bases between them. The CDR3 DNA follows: TGTGCCAGCACTCGATTCTCAAACACTGAAGCTTTCTTT. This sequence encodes CASTRFSNTEAFF.

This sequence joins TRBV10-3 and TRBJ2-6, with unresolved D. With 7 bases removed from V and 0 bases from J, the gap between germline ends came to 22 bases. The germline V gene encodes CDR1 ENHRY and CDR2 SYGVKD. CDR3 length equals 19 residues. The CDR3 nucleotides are TGTGCCATCAACCCTGGACGGCCACTTGAGTACTCTGGGGCCAACGTCCTGACTTTC. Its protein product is CAINPGRPLEYSGANVLTF.

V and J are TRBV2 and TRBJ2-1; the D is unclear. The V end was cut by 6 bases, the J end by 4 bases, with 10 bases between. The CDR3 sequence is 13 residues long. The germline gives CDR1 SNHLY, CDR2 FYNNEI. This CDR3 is CASRKDPYNEQFF. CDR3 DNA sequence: TGTGCCAGCAGGAAGGACCCATACAATGAGCAGTTCTTC.

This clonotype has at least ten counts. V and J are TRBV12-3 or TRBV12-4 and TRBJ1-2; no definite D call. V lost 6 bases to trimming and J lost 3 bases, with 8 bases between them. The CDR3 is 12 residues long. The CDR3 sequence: CASRRLDYGYTF. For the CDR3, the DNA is TGTGCCAGCAGGAGACTCGACTATGGCTACACCTTC.

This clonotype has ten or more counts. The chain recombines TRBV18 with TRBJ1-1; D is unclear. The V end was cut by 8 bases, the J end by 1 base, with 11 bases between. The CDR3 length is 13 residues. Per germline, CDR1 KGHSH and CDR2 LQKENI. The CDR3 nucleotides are TGTGCCAGCAGCCCGTTGGGGAACACTGAAGCTTTCTTT. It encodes CASSPLGNTEAFF.

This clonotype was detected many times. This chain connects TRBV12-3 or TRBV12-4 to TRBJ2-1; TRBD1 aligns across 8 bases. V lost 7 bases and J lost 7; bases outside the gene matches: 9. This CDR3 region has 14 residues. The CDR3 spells CASKTGALENEQFF. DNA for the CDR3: TGTGCCAGCAAGACAGGGGCCCTCGAGAATGAGCAGTTCTTC.

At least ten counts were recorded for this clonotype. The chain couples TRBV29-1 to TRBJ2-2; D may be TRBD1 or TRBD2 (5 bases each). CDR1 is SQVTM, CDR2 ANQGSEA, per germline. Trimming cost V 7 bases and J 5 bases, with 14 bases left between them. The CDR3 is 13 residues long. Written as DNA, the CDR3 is TGCAGCGCCCGGGACGGTGAGACCGGGGAGCTGTTTTTT. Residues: CSARDGETGELFF.

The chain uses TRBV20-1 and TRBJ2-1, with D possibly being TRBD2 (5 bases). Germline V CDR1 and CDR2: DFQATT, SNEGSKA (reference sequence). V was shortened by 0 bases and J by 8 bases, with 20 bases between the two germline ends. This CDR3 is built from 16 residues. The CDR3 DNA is TGCAGTGCTAGAGATAGGCGCGGGTCGAACGCCCATGAGCAGTTCTTC. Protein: CSARDRRGSNAHEQFF.

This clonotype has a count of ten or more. The DNA for the CDR3 is TGTGCCAGCAGCTTGGCGCTGGGGGCGTCAGAGCTGGCCAAAAACATTCAGTACTTC. This sequence encodes CASSLALGASELAKNIQYF. This chain links TRBV5-4 with TRBJ2-4, with a tentative D call TRBD1 (6 bases). The V gene lost 0 bases and the J gene lost 1 base, with 20 bases spanning the gap. Germline-derived CDR1 and CDR2 are SGHNT and YYREEE (reference sequence). The CDR3 extends over 19 amino acids.

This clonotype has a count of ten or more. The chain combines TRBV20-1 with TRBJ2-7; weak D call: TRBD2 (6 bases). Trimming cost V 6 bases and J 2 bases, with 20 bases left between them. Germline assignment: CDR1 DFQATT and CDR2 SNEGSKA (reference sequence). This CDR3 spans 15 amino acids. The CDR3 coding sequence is TGCAGTGCGGGAATCTTGGGTCGGACTACCTACGAGCAGTACGTC. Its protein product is CSAGILGRTTYEQYV.

The CDR3 reads CASSRIPTSGLANTQYF. The CDR3 bases are TGTGCCAGCAGTCGAATACCGACTAGCGGGCTTGCGAATACGCAGTATTTT. The rearrangement links TRBV6-2 or TRBV6-3 to TRBJ2-3; TRBD2 aligns across 10 bases. The CDR3 has 17 amino acids. Losses at the gene ends were 5 bases for V and 7 bases for J; bases not matched to a gene: 15. The germline CDR1 and CDR2 sequences are MNHEY and SVGEGT.

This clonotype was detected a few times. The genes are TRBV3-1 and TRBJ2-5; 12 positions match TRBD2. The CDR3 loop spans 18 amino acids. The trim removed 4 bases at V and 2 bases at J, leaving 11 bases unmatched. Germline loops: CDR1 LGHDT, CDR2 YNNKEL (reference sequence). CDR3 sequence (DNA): TGTGCCAGCAGCCCCGCCCTAGCGGGAGGGCCTGGGCAAGAGACCCAGTACTTC. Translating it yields CASSPALAGGPGQETQYF.

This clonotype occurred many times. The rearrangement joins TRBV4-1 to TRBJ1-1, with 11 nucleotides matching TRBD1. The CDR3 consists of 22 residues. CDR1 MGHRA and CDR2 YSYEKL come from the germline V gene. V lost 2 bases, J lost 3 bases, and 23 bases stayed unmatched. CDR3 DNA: TGCGCCAGCAGCCAATGGGCCGTCCTGATTCCGGGACAGGGGGAGAAGGACACTGAAGCTTTCTTT. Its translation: CASSQWAVLIPGQGEKDTEAFF.

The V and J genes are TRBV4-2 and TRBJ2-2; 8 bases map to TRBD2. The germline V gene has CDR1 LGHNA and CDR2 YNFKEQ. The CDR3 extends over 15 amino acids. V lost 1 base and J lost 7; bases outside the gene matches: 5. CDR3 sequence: CASSQVLGLDGELFF. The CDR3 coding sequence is TGTGCCAGCAGCCAAGTTTTGGGACTAGACGGGGAGCTGTTTTTT.

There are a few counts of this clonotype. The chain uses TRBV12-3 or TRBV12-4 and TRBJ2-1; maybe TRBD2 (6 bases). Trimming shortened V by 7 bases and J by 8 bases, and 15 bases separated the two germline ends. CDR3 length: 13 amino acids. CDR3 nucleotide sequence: TGTGCCAGCATACTGGGAGGAGGGCATGAGCAGTTCTTC. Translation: CASILGGGHEQFF.

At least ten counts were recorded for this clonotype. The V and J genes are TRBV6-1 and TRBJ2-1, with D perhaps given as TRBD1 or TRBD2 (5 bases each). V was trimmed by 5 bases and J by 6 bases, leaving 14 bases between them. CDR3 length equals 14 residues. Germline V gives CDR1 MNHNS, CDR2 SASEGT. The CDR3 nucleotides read TGTGCCAGCAGTCCGGGGCTAGTAGGCAATGAGCAGTTCTTC. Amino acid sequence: CASSPGLVGNEQFF.

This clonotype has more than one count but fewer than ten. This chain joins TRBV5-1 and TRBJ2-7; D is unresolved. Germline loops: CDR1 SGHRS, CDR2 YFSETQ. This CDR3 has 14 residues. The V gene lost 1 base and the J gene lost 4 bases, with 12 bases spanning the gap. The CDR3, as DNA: TGCGCCAGCAGCTTGACTCCGTTTTCTTACGAGCAGTACGTC. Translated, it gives CASSLTPFSYEQYV.

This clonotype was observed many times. The CDR3 loop reads CASSLWGLQSYNEQFF. DNA for the CDR3: TGTGCCAGCAGTTTATGGGGACTGCAATCCTACAATGAGCAGTTCTTC. The chain links TRBV12-3 or TRBV12-4 to TRBJ2-1, with D possibly TRBD2 on 6 matching bases. The CDR3 extends over 16 amino acids. V was shortened by 2 bases and J by 1 base, with 12 bases between the two germline ends.

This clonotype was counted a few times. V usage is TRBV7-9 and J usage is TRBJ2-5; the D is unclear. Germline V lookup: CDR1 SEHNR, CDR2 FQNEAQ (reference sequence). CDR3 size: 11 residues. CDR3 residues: CAATRGETQYF. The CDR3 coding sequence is TGTGCAGCTACCCGCGGCGAGACCCAGTACTTC.

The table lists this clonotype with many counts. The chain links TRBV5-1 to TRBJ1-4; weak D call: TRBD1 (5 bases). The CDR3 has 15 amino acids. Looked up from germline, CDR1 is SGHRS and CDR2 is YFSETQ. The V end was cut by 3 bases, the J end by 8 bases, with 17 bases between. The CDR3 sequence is CASSWDPGQEEKLFF. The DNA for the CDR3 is TGCGCCAGCAGCTGGGACCCGGGGCAGGAGGAAAAACTGTTTTTT.

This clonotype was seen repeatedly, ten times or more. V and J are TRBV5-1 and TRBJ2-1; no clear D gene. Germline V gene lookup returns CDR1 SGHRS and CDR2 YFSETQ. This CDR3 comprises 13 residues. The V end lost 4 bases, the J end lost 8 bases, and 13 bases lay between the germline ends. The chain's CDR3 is CASSRKNIDEQFF. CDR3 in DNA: TGCGCCAGCAGCCGTAAGAACATCGATGAGCAGTTCTTC.

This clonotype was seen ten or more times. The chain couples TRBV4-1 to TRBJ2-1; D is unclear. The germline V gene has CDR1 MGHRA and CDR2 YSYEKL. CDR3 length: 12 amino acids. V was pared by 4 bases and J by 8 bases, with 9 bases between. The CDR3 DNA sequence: TGCGCCAGCAGCCTCTTTACCGATGAGCAGTTCTTC. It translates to CASSLFTDEQFF.

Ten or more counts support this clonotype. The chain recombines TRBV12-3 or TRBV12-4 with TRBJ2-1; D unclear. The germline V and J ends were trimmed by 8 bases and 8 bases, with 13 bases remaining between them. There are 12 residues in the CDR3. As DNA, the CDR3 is TGTGCCAGCGGGCCCACCCGGCATGAGCAGTTCTTC. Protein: CASGPTRHEQFF.

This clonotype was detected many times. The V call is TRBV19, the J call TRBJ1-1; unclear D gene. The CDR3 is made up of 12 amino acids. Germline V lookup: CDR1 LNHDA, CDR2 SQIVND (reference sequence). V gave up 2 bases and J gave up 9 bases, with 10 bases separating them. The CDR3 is CASSIMEGKAFF. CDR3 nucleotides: TGTGCCAGTAGTATAATGGAGGGAAAAGCTTTCTTT.